These 3 T cell receptor beta chains originate from one sample sequenced in a study of shared clonotypes between healthy human individuals. Only in-frame clones appear in the TCRdb table, and some are missing; sequencing was by immunoSEQ multiplex PCR. Of about 2.5 million clones in the sample, about 90% were seen once. Specimen: naive CD4+ T cells from PBMCs. Documented subset: CD45RA+ positively selected. All receptors come from a man aged 18 to 29 in good health. Some clones in this sample may be carry-over from other donors' samples.

This clone came up once. V gene TRBV27 combines with J gene TRBJ2-7; 7 nucleotides match TRBD2. The V gene's germline CDR1 is MNHEY and CDR2 SMNVEV (reference sequence). CDR3 length: 14 residues. Losses at the gene ends were 6 bases for V and 6 bases for J; bases not matched to a gene: 11. CDR3 protein: CASSYTGRPGEQYF. CDR3 nucleotides: TGTGCCAGCAGCTATACCGGGAGGCCGGGCGAGCAGTACTTC.

This chain links TRBV6-6 with TRBJ1-2; D gene ambiguous. V was clipped by 4 bases and J by 11 bases, with 17 bases between them. Germline V gene sequence: CDR1 MNHNY, CDR2 SVGAGI (reference sequence). The CDR3 totals 13 residues. Written as DNA, the CDR3 is TGTGCCAGCAGTTTAAATGCGGGTTACGGGTACACCTTC. Its protein is CASSLNAGYGYTF.

This chain connects TRBV30 to TRBJ2-1, with 11 nucleotides matching TRBD1. From germline, CDR1 is GTSNPN and CDR2 SVGIG (reference sequence). The CDR3 extends over 18 amino acids. V was clipped by 2 bases and J by 1 base; unmatched bases: 10. Here the CDR3 reads CAWSRGTGGFRSYNEQFF. The CDR3 DNA is TGTGCCTGGAGTCGCGGGACAGGGGGTTTCCGATCCTACAATGAGCAGTTCTTC.